This is a list of T cell receptor beta chains from one sample in a study of early stage breast cancer tumors. Some clones are missing from TCRdb's copy, which holds only in-frame ones; the method was immunoSEQ multiplex PCR. The data contain tens of thousands of clones, about 74% of them singletons. Source material: blood. The receptors come from a person aged 25 to 39 with breast cancer. The CDR3 runs from the conserved cysteine through the conserved F or W. D genes are given only for firm matches. The size of a clone is reported for some rows only, either as once, few or many, or as a class for expanded clones.

V gene	clone size	J gene	D gene	CDR3 protein	CDR3 DNA
TRBV5-4	.	TRBJ2-1	TRBD2	CASSSAGDYNEQFF	TGTGCCAGCAGCTCCGCGGGAGACTACAATGAGCAGTTCTTC
TRBV11-3	.	TRBJ2-1	TRBD2	CASSFLGLADNEQFF	TGTGCCAGCAGCTTCCTGGGACTAGCAGACAATGAGCAGTTCTTC
TRBV5-3	.	TRBJ2-7	.	CARSTHCESPSYEQYF	TGTGCCAGAAGCACCCATTGCGAGTCGCCTTCCTACGAGCAGTACTTC
TRBV19	.	TRBJ2-2	TRBD2	CASSTYSGANTGELFF	TGTGCCAGTAGTACCTATAGCGGGGCGAACACCGGGGAGCTGTTTTTT
TRBV28	.	TRBJ2-1	.	CASSPPGRKPHEQFF	TGTGCCAGCAGCCCTCCGGGACGGAAGCCTCATGAGCAGTTCTTC
TRBV27	once	TRBJ1-5	.	CASSLNRVSNQPQHF	TGTGCCAGCAGTTTAAACAGGGTTAGCAATCAGCCCCAGCATTTT
TRBV4-3	.	TRBJ2-1	.	CASSQGRRTYNEQFF	TGCGCCAGCAGCCAGGGCCGTAGGACCTACAATGAGCAGTTCTTC
TRBV5-1	.	TRBJ1-4	.	CASSLKPEGIPTNEKLFF	TGCGCCAGCAGCTTGAAACCGGAAGGGATACCAACTAATGAAAAACTGTTTTTT
TRBV5-4	few	TRBJ1-1	.	CASRRSGYTEAFF	TGTGCCAGCAGGCGGAGCGGGTACACTGAAGCTTTCTTT
TRBV19	once	TRBJ2-5	TRBD2	CASSRSGTTQETQYF	TGTGCCAGTAGTAGGAGCGGGACTACCCAAGAGACCCAGTACTTC
TRBV10-3	once	TRBJ1-5	TRBD1	CAISDLTGPNNQPQHF	TGTGCCATCAGTGACCTGACAGGGCCGAACAATCAGCCCCAGCATTTT
TRBV7-2	.	TRBJ2-7	TRBD2	CASSLGLAGVYEQYF	TGTGCCAGCAGCTTGGGACTAGCGGGGGTATACGAGCAGTACTTC
TRBV11-2	.	TRBJ2-3	TRBD2	CASSSTLGRATDTQYF	TGTGCCAGCAGCTCCACCCTCGGGAGGGCCACAGATACGCAGTATTTT
TRBV6-4	.	TRBJ2-7	TRBD2	CASTRTSECSYEQYF	TGTGCCAGCACCCGGACTAGCGAGTGCTCCTACGAGCAGTACTTC
TRBV4-1	.	TRBJ2-7	.	CASSRTEGGHEQYF	TGCGCCAGCAGCCGAACGGAGGGTGGCCACGAGCAGTACTTC
TRBV7-9	.	TRBJ1-5	TRBD1	CASSGSGQVINQPQHF	TGTGCCAGCAGCGGATCCGGACAGGTCATCAATCAGCCCCAGCATTTT
TRBV5-1	.	TRBJ2-4	.	CASSSDSPKNIQYF	TGCGCCAGCAGCTCCGACAGTCCCAAAAACATTCAGTACTTC
TRBV6-6	.	TRBJ1-1	.	CASSNEGSLEAFF	TGTGCCAGCAGTAACGAGGGGTCCCTTGAAGCTTTCTTT
TRBV11-1	.	TRBJ1-2	TRBD1	CASSGTGGFLNYGYTF	TGTGCCAGCAGTGGGACAGGGGGTTTTTTGAACTATGGCTACACCTTC
TRBV7-9	.	TRBJ2-5	TRBD2	CASSFLAGGLQETQYF	TGTGCCAGCAGCTTCCTAGCGGGAGGGCTACAAGAGACCCAGTACTTC
TRBV5-5	few	TRBJ2-7	TRBD2	CASSSGGLAGYEQYF	TGTGCCAGCAGCTCCGGGGGACTAGCGGGTTACGAGCAGTACTTC
TRBV19	.	TRBJ1-5	TRBD1	CASSKGQAGSSNQPQHF	TGTGCCAGTAGTAAGGGACAGGCCGGGTCTAGCAATCAGCCCCAGCATTTT
TRBV6-1	.	TRBJ2-5	TRBD1	CASSDWDSRQETQYF	TGTGCCAGCAGTGACTGGGACAGCCGACAAGAGACCCAGTACTTC
TRBV10-1	.	TRBJ2-1	.	CASSGSGVPNEQFF	TGCGCCAGCAGTGGGTCAGGGGTACCCAATGAGCAGTTCTTC
TRBV7-8	.	TRBJ2-7	TRBD2	CASSPGREVSYEQYF	TGTGCCAGCAGCCCCGGTCGGGAGGTTTCCTACGAGCAGTACTTC
TRBV5-4	few	TRBJ2-7	.	CASRPDVTVSYEQYF	TGTGCCAGCAGGCCCGACGTCACAGTGAGCTACGAGCAGTACTTC
TRBV19	.	TRBJ1-2	TRBD1	CASSPQGTGLANYGYTF	TGTGCCAGTAGTCCCCAAGGGACAGGTCTAGCTAACTATGGCTACACCTTC
TRBV7-9	.	TRBJ2-4	.	CASSGVRWEVLNIQYF	TGTGCCAGCAGCGGGGTCAGGTGGGAGGTCTTAAACATTCAGTACTTC
TRBV6-1	.	TRBJ2-5	TRBD2	CASSGKPGGRETQYF	TGTGCCAGCAGTGGTAAACCGGGGGGGCGAGAGACCCAGTACTTC
TRBV9	.	TRBJ2-7	.	CASSVGTVGEQYF	TGTGCCAGCAGCGTAGGGACAGTGGGCGAGCAGTACTTC
TRBV4-3	.	TRBJ1-2	.	CASSQGVLGGYTF	TGCGCCAGCAGCCAAGGGGTCCTAGGGGGCTACACCTTC
TRBV7-9	.	TRBJ1-5	.	CASSSRGSDQPQHF	TGTGCCAGCAGCAGCAGAGGCAGCGATCAGCCCCAGCATTTT
TRBV5-1	.	TRBJ2-1	TRBD2	CASSSGLAGNEQFF	TGCGCCAGCAGCTCGGGACTAGCGGGAAATGAGCAGTTCTTC
TRBV4-2	once	TRBJ2-1	.	CASSQDLGGSGGNEQFF	TGTGCCAGCAGCCAAGATCTAGGAGGGAGTGGGGGCAATGAGCAGTTCTTC
TRBV27	.	TRBJ2-2	TRBD1	CASSSGDRHGELFF	TGTGCCAGCAGTTCGGGGGACAGGCACGGGGAGCTGTTTTTT
TRBV5-1	.	TRBJ1-2	.	CASSLAGWGYTF	TGCGCCAGCAGCTTGGCGGGTTGGGGCTACACCTTC
TRBV11-3	.	TRBJ2-3	.	CASSLFGPPGTDTQYF	TGTGCCAGCAGCTTATTCGGCCCGCCGGGCACAGATACGCAGTATTTT
TRBV15	.	TRBJ2-1	.	CATSRDLRDEQFF	TGTGCCACCAGCAGAGATCTGCGGGATGAGCAGTTCTTC
TRBV18	.	TRBJ2-5	.	CASSQDRQETQYF	TGTGCCAGCTCCCAGGACAGACAAGAGACCCAGTACTTC
TRBV6-5	.	TRBJ1-4	.	CASSYTTGSNEKLFF	TGTGCCAGCAGTTACACGACAGGATCTAATGAAAAACTGTTTTTT
TRBV9	.	TRBJ2-5	.	CASSVGLKFQETQYF	TGTGCCAGCAGCGTAGGTCTAAAGTTCCAAGAGACCCAGTACTTC
TRBV30	.	TRBJ2-2	.	CAWRGRRETGTGELFF	TGTGCCTGGAGGGGGCGGCGGGAGACAGGAACCGGGGAGCTGTTTTTT